This is a list of T cell receptor beta chains from one sample in a study of control samples from healthy donors and cancer patients. The assay was immunoSEQ multiplex PCR, and TCRdb's table has in-frame clones only and misses some. Of 30,000 or so clones listed, about 90% are singletons. The sequenced sample consisted of formalin-fixed, paraffin-embedded tissue. These receptors all stem from a female donor with melanoma. CDR3s include the opening cysteine and the closing phenylalanine or tryptophan. D genes are given only for firm matches. Clone size is stated in some rows and not others, as once, few, many or a class when expanded.

TRBV6-5	.	.	TRBJ1-4	CASSIKPDSYEKLFF	TGTGCCAGCAGCATTAAGCCAGACAGCTATGAAAAACTGTTTTTT
TRBV7-2	.	.	TRBJ2-2	CASSLHRAGNTGELFF	TGTGCCAGCAGCTTACATCGGGCAGGGAACACCGGGGAGCTGTTTTTT
TRBV6-2/TRBV6-3	.	.	TRBJ1-5	CASSYSPSAGGNQPQHF	TGTGCCAGCAGTTACTCCCCGTCTGCGGGGGGCAATCAGCCCCAGCATTTT
TRBV7-2	.	.	TRBJ1-4	CASSFRGLVGNEKLFF	TGTGCCAGCAGCTTTAGGGGCTTGGTTGGTAATGAAAAACTGTTTTTT
TRBV7-2	.	.	TRBJ1-2	CASSSELGLYGYTF	TGTGCCAGCAGCTCCGAGCTTGGACTTTATGGCTACACCTTC
TRBV3-1/TRBV3-2	.	.	TRBJ1-1	CASSQIFGNTEAFF	TGTGCCAGCAGCCAAATTTTCGGGAACACTGAAGCTTTCTTT
TRBV11-1	.	.	TRBJ1-2	CASSLGSQGNYGYTF	TGTGCCAGCAGCTTAGGGTCACAGGGTAACTATGGCTACACCTTC
TRBV5-4	.	.	TRBJ2-7	CASSLGYSEQYF	TGTGCCAGCAGCTTGGGATACTCCGAGCAGTACTTC
TRBV27	.	.	TRBJ1-2	CASRPTGGVLNYGYTF	TGTGCCAGCAGACCAACGGGGGGCGTACTTAACTATGGCTACACCTTC
TRBV18	.	.	TRBJ2-3	CASSPPGRERDTQYF	TGTGCCAGCTCACCACCGGGCCGGGAAAGAGATACGCAGTATTTT
TRBV6-7	.	.	TRBJ1-4	CASSLQDPNEKLFF	TGTGCCAGCAGCCTACAGGATCCTAATGAAAAACTGTTTTTT
TRBV15	.	.	TRBJ1-5	CATSREGGNQPQHF	TGTGCCACCAGCAGAGAAGGGGGCAATCAGCCCCAGCATTTT
TRBV4-2	.	.	TRBJ2-7	CASSQEHSSYEQYF	TGTGCCAGCAGCCAAGAACACAGCTCCTACGAGCAGTACTTC
TRBV5-1	.	.	TRBJ2-2	CASSSRPGELFF	TGCGCCAGCAGCTCACGACCCGGGGAGCTGTTTTTT
TRBV7-9	.	once	TRBJ1-2	CASSTSKNRPGGYTF	TGTGCCAGCAGCACCTCAAAGAACCGCCCTGGTGGCTACACCTTC
TRBV28	TRBD1	.	TRBJ2-7	CASSSGQGGSYEQYF	TGTGCCAGCAGTTCCGGACAGGGGGGGTCCTACGAGCAGTACTTC
TRBV7-9	TRBD2	.	TRBJ2-3	CASSLTSGGTDTQYF	TGTGCCAGCAGCTTAACTAGCGGGGGAACAGATACGCAGTATTTT
TRBV4-3	.	once	TRBJ2-3	CASSQEPFTDTQYF	TGCGCCAGCAGCCAAGAGCCCTTCACAGATACGCAGTATTTT
TRBV4-2	.	.	TRBJ1-1	CASSQDEGGTNTEAFF	TGTGCCAGCAGCCAAGATGAAGGAGGTACCAACACTGAAGCTTTCTTT
TRBV3-1/TRBV3-2	TRBD2	.	TRBJ2-2	CASRQTSGRARTGELFF	TGTGCCAGCAGGCAGACTAGCGGGAGGGCCCGGACCGGGGAGCTGTTTTTT
TRBV2	.	.	TRBJ2-2	CASSEYAAGGKLFF	TGTGCCAGCAGTGAATACGCCGCCGGAGGGAAGCTGTTTTTT
TRBV7-2	TRBD2	.	TRBJ2-7	CASSFGGGGGQYF	TGTGCCAGCAGCTTCGGGGGGGGCGGCGGGCAGTACTTC
TRBV5-4	.	.	TRBJ2-6	CASSLPGANVLTF	TGTGCCAGCAGCCTTCCTGGGGCCAACGTCCTGACTTTC
TRBV4-3	TRBD1	.	TRBJ1-2	CASSPGTGYTAFYGYTF	TGCGCCAGCAGTCCCGGGACAGGGTATACAGCCTTCTATGGCTACACCTTC
TRBV6-6	.	large	TRBJ1-1	CASEQNTEAFF	TGTGCCAGCGAGCAGAACACTGAAGCTTTCTTT
TRBV30	.	once	TRBJ2-1	CAWSVDLERRPYNEQFF	TGTGCCTGGAGTGTAGATTTAGAGCGGAGGCCCTACAATGAGCAGTTCTTC
TRBV7-6	.	few	TRBJ2-5	CASSPPQETQYF	TGTGCCAGCAGCCCCCCGCAAGAGACCCAGTACTTC
TRBV19	TRBD2	.	TRBJ2-5	CASARGFEGWEGYQETQYF	TGTGCCAGTGCCCGGGGCTTTGAAGGCTGGGAGGGGTACCAAGAGACCCAGTACTTC
TRBV7-9	.	.	TRBJ2-3	CASSLRVSGTDTQYF	TGTGCCAGCAGCTTAAGGGTTAGCGGCACAGATACGCAGTATTTT
TRBV7-6	.	.	TRBJ2-3	CASSLVSGGTSTDTQYF	TGTGCCAGCAGCTTAGTTTCTGGCGGGACTAGCACAGATACGCAGTATTTT
TRBV11-1	TRBD1	.	TRBJ1-1	CASSLVGDSLEAFF	TGTGCCAGCAGCTTAGTTGGGGACAGCCTCGAAGCTTTCTTT
TRBV7-2	.	.	TRBJ1-2	CASSLDNYGYTF	TGTGCCAGCAGCTTAGATAACTATGGCTACACCTTC
TRBV11-1	.	.	TRBJ2-2	CASSLAEGVGELFF	TGTGCCAGCAGCTTAGCGGAGGGGGTCGGGGAGCTGTTTTTT
TRBV19	.	.	TRBJ2-1	CASSIRGPWNEQFF	TGTGCCAGTAGTATACGGGGGCCTTGGAATGAGCAGTTCTTC
TRBV11-2	.	.	TRBJ1-3	CASSLEGDSRNTIYF	TGTGCCAGCAGCTTAGAGGGGGATAGTAGAAACACCATATATTTT
TRBV18	.	.	TRBJ2-3	CASSPTSSTDTQYF	TGTGCCAGCTCACCCACTTCTAGCACAGATACGCAGTATTTT
TRBV18	TRBD1	.	TRBJ2-7	CASSDSTGINEQYF	TGTGCCAGCTCGGATTCGACAGGGATCAACGAGCAGTACTTC
TRBV7-9	.	few	TRBJ1-3	CASSRGAAGNTIYF	TGTGCCAGCAGCCGGGGGGCGGCGGGAAACACCATATATTTT
TRBV3-1/TRBV3-2	TRBD2	.	TRBJ2-2	CASSEGLAGSTGELFF	TGTGCCAGCAGCGAGGGACTAGCGGGGAGCACCGGGGAGCTGTTTTTT
TRBV20-1	TRBD1	.	TRBJ1-3	CSASDRVLAGNTIYF	TGCAGTGCTAGTGACAGGGTATTAGCTGGAAACACCATATATTTT
TRBV28	.	.	TRBJ1-1	CASSLAAQLDRKVFF	TGTGCCAGCAGTTTAGCCGCCCAGCTTGACAGAAAAGTTTTCTTT
TRBV7-2	TRBD1	.	TRBJ2-3	CASSLAGTGVTDTQYF	TGTGCCAGCAGCTTAGCTGGGACAGGGGTAACAGATACGCAGTATTTT
TRBV18	.	.	TRBJ1-1	CASSRDRGPTEAFF	TGTGCCAGCTCACGGGATCGGGGGCCTACTGAAGCTTTCTTT